The source of this TCR beta chain is a study of blood T cell repertoires in COVID-19 (dated by TCRdb to between 2020 and 2021). General notes on the study: Samples from collaborators originated in the United States, Italy and Spain and spanned both the acute and convalescent phases of COVID-19. The material from the prospective study consisted of cDNA or gDNA derived from T cells, B-cell-depleted T cells, or PBMCs. The dataset comprised deeply sampled blood TCRbeta repertoires from subjects exposed to, actively infected with, or recovered from COVID-19. The repertoires were released in a freely available public database intended as a resource for research on the immune response to SARS-CoV-2. Samples were obtained from the ongoing ImmuneRACE study (first 160 participants) and from some 1,300 subjects provided by 6 global collaborators. A de-identified subject ID, COVID-19 status, age in years and sex were almost always included in the sample metadata. Where available, HLA class I and class II types were taken from metadata supplied by the sample provider and were not determined by assay-based typing. The full study reports these points: How much clinical and demographic metadata was included differed by source and by participant, and the metadata was provided uncurated.

In the prospective study, participants were 18 to 89 years old, resided in fewer than 25 geographic areas of the United States, and were enrolled through a virtual design. In the prospective study, cohorts were assigned on the basis of participant-reported clinical history obtained from a screening survey and a study questionnaire. ImmuneRACE Cohort 3 recovered participants were defined by two consecutive negative NP/OP PCR tests, healthcare professional clearance, or symptom resolution. In the prospective study, mobile phlebotomists collected whole blood, serum and a nasopharyngeal or oropharyngeal swab from each participant. Participants in the prospective study had the option to provide additional blood draws and questionnaires over an approximately two-month period. Before DNA extraction, prospective study blood samples were shipped either frozen or at room temperature. The immunoSEQ Assay, a bias-controlled multiplex PCR, was used to amplify TCRbeta CDR3 regions from genomic DNA. Per the source publication's procedure: Nucleated cell counts per sample were estimated from amplification of reference gene primers within the assay. To quantify the absolute abundance of each unique TCRbeta CDR3 rearrangement, sequence reads were collapsed and filtered. For each sample, productive Simpson clonality was calculated as the square root of Simpson's diversity index over productive rearrangements. TCRdb limited this immuneACCESS table to in-frame rearrangements with V and J called. A share of clones is missing; checked studies link under half to unresolved V genes, and the rest is unexplained. V, J and clone size derive from that table, while D and trimming were established from the DNA sequence. Counted in this sample were about 270,000 clones; about nine tenths of them appeared once. The ten largest clones take up roughly a sixth of the sample.

To note about this clone: Its antigen has not been determined. No base qualities exist here, and no much larger clone lies one base off it.

Counted from cysteine to phenylalanine, this CDR3 has 13 amino acids. Of the read, only the CDR3 DNA is kept; its 39 bases are in frame from base 1. CDR1 and CDR2, per the germline V gene (reference sequence), are SEHNR and FQNEAQ. The V and J ends are trimmed by 5 bases and 7 bases, leaving 14 bases between them. The source is a man aged 18 to 30 who had recovered from COVID-19. The chain is assembled from TRBV7-9 and TRBJ2-5, with a tentative D gene TRBD2 over 5 matching bases. Sequenced input: PBMCs or T cells enriched from blood (not recorded which). The CDR3 sequence is CASSPGPEGTQYF. The DNA sequence is TGTGCCAGCAGCCCTGGGCCAGAGGGGACCCAGTACTTC.